This is a list of T cell receptor beta chains from one sample in a study of molecular identifiers for immune sequencing clone quantification. TCRdb reanalysed the PCR reads using MiXCR and keeps one entry per CDR3 protein. Found here are 80,000 to 100,000 distinct CDR3 sequences, more than 20% of them singletons; the top ten hold about 0.99%. Material: naive CD8+ T cells from blood, with Jurkat cell RNA spiked in. Every receptor here comes from a human donor in good health. Some libraries in this study had Jurkat cell RNA spiked in. CDR3s include the opening cysteine and the closing phenylalanine or tryptophan. D genes are given only for firm matches. Size values are once, few and many counts, or a class for expanded clones, and some rows have none.

v_call	clone_size	j_call	d_call	cdr3_nt	cdr3_aa
TRBV6-5	.	TRBJ2-6	.	TGTGCCAGCAGCCCAGACAGCGTGATCTCTGGGGCCAACGTCCTGACTTTC	CASSPDSVISGANVLTF
TRBV4-1	.	TRBJ2-3	.	TGCGCCAGCAGCGAACCAATTCTTGGGGGCACAGATACGCAGTATTTT	CASSEPILGGTDTQYF
TRBV6-1	.	TRBJ2-3	.	TGTGCCAGCAGTGTAGGAGGCCCTGGCGCAGATACGCAGTATTTT	CASSVGGPGADTQYF
TRBV6-5	many	TRBJ2-7	TRBD1	TGTGCCAGCACATTGGGACAGGGTCACCACGAGCAGTACTTC	CASTLGQGHHEQYF
TRBV4-1	many	TRBJ2-3	.	TGCGCCAGCAGCCTCCGGTCCTCTAGCACAGATACGCAGTATTTT	CASSLRSSSTDTQYF
TRBV11-3	many	TRBJ2-7	.	TGTGCCAGCAGCTTCCGGGACAAAACATACGAGCAGTACTTC	CASSFRDKTYEQYF
TRBV27	few	TRBJ2-7	.	TGTGCCAGCAGTTACCGTGGGATGGGCTCCTACGAGCAGTACTTC	CASSYRGMGSYEQYF
TRBV14	many	TRBJ2-6	.	TGTGCCAGCAGCCAAGCTTCGCTCTCTGGGGCCAACGTCCTGACTTTC	CASSQASLSGANVLTF
TRBV19	few	TRBJ2-7	.	TGTGCCAGTAGCCCCCGGAGGCTTTTGAGACAGGAGTTAGAAGAGCAGTACTTC	CASSPRRLLRQELEEQYF
TRBV7-6	many	TRBJ2-5	.	TGTGCCAGCAGCCGAGTAAGGACAGTCCAAGAGACCCAGTACTTC	CASSRVRTVQETQYF
TRBV11-2	few	TRBJ2-3	TRBD2	TGTGCCAGCAGCTTAGAGGGACTAAGCCCAGATACGCAGTATTTT	CASSLEGLSPDTQYF
TRBV20-1	many	TRBJ2-3	.	TGCAGTGCTAGAGATATGCTGACTGGAACAGATACGCAGTATTTT	CSARDMLTGTDTQYF
TRBV5-1	many	TRBJ2-1	.	TGCGCCAGCAGCTTGGTTGCCGCCGACAATGAGCAGTTCTTC	CASSLVAADNEQFF
TRBV18	few	TRBJ2-7	TRBD2	TGTGCCAGCTCTCGACTAGCGGGAGAGTCAAGGGACTACGAGCAGTACTTC	CASSRLAGESRDYEQYF
TRBV19	few	TRBJ2-1	.	TGTGCCAGTAGTATAGTGGGGTTTAGCTCCTACAATGAGCAGTTCTTC	CASSIVGFSSYNEQFF
TRBV5-4	many	TRBJ2-7	TRBD2	TGTGCCAGCAGCTTGCCTAGCGGGAGCTCCTACGAGCAGTACTTC	CASSLPSGSSYEQYF
TRBV6-1	few	TRBJ2-4	.	TGTGCCAGCAGATCAGTAGTAGCGGTGGTCAAAAGCATTCAGTACTTC	CASRSVVAVVKSIQYF
TRBV12-3/TRBV12-4	.	TRBJ2-3	TRBD1	TGTGCCTGCAGTTTAGAGGGGGCTAGCACAGGTACGCAGTATTTT	CACSLEGASTGTQYF
TRBV27	few	TRBJ2-7	.	TGTGCCAGCAGTTTACAGGATGGCAGCTACGAGCAGTACTTC	CASSLQDGSYEQYF
TRBV28	many	TRBJ2-7	TRBD1	TGTGCCAGCAGCATTGGGACAGCCTCCTACGAGCAGTACTTC	CASSIGTASYEQYF
TRBV5-1	few	TRBJ2-1	.	TGCGCCAGTCAGCCCCACCCCGGGTACAATGAGCAGTTCTTC	CASQPHPGYNEQFF
TRBV7-9	many	TRBJ1-4	.	TGTGCCAGCAGCTCGGGGAGGTTAGACAATGAAAAACTGTTTTTT	CASSSGRLDNEKLFF
TRBV19	few	TRBJ2-2	.	TGTGCCAGTAGTATCACAGCTAACGGGGAGCTGTTTTTT	CASSITANGELFF
TRBV7-6	many	TRBJ2-5	.	TGTGCCAGCAGCTTAGTTCCGGGGGTATTCCAAGAGACCCAGTACTTC	CASSLVPGVFQETQYF
TRBV27	.	TRBJ2-6	.	TGTGCCCGCAGTTTAATTTACTCTGGGGCCCACGTCCTGACTTTC	CARSLIYSGAHVLTF
TRBV4-3	.	TRBJ2-7	.	TGCGCCAGCAGCCAATCCGGGACCGACAGCAAGCAGTACTTC	CASSQSGTDSKQYF
TRBV9	many	TRBJ2-7	.	TGTGCCAGCAGCGTCGGGGACATGAGGGTTGGCGAGCAGTACTTC	CASSVGDMRVGEQYF
TRBV7-9	many	TRBJ2-7	TRBD2	TGTGCCAGCAGCTTAGTCCTAGCGGGAGCATACGAGCAGTACTTC	CASSLVLAGAYEQYF
TRBV6-6	many	TRBJ1-5	.	TGTGCCAGCACTCAAACGTCGAGCAATCAGCCCCAGCATTTT	CASTQTSSNQPQHF
TRBV30	many	TRBJ1-1	.	TGTGCCTGGAGTGTACGTGGAGAAGCTTTCTTT	CAWSVRGEAFF
TRBV6-5	.	TRBJ1-1	TRBD1	TGTGCCAGCAGTCCCGGACAGGGAGTCGTGGTTTTTGCTTTCTTT	CASSPGQGVVVFAFF
TRBV29-1	many	TRBJ2-3	TRBD2	TGCAGCGTCGACGAGCTAGCGGGAGGGGATTGGACAGATACGCAGTATTTT	CSVDELAGGDWTDTQYF
TRBV5-5	many	TRBJ1-4	.	TGTGCCAGCACACATAACAGCGCAACTAATGAAAAACTGTTTTTT	CASTHNSATNEKLFF
TRBV4-3	many	TRBJ2-1	TRBD2	TGCGCCAGCAGCCAAGGACTAGCGGGATTAAGGGATGAGCAGTTCTTC	CASSQGLAGLRDEQFF
TRBV14	.	TRBJ2-7	.	TGTGCCAGCAGCAGTCGACAAAACTACGAGCAGTACTTC	CASSSRQNYEQYF
TRBV7-8	many	TRBJ2-1	TRBD1	TGTGCCAGCAGCTTAGTCCCGACAGGGGTAGCGAATGAGCAGTTCTTC	CASSLVPTGVANEQFF
TRBV7-2	many	TRBJ2-7	.	TGTGCCAGCAGCCCATACATAGATGTTGGGGGCCCCTACGAGCAGTACTTC	CASSPYIDVGGPYEQYF
TRBV27	many	TRBJ1-5	TRBD1	TGTGCCAGCAGTTCAAGACAGGGGGCCGATCAGCCCCAGCATTTT	CASSSRQGADQPQHF
TRBV7-9	many	TRBJ2-5	TRBD1	TGTGCCAGCAGCTTCCCGGGACAGCAAGAGACCCAGTACTTC	CASSFPGQQETQYF
TRBV29-1	many	TRBJ1-1	.	TGCAGCGCCCGGACAGTCCTGGGGCTGAACACTGAAGCTTTCTTT	CSARTVLGLNTEAFF
TRBV6-2/TRBV6-3	few	TRBJ2-5	.	TGTGCCAGCAGTTACGGGGCAGGGGAAGAGACCCAGTACTTC	CASSYGAGEETQYF